What follows are 28 T cell receptor beta chains derived from one specimen sequenced in a study of blood T cell repertoires in COVID-19. The data were produced by immunoSEQ multiplex PCR, yet TCRdb's version contains in-frame clones alone and is incomplete. Here the sample spans roughly 100,000 clones, under 85% being singletons. Sequencing was carried out using peripheral blood. The receptors here all came from an older woman with acute or convalescent COVID-19.

The chain employs TRBV28 and TRBJ2-5; 7 bases are a match to TRBD1. The CDR3 has 13 amino acids. Germline-derived CDR1 and CDR2 are MDHEN and SYDVKM. Trimming removed 5 bases from V and 2 bases from J; junction bases left unmatched: 2. For the CDR3, the DNA is TGTGCCAGCAGTCGGACAGGACAAGAGACCCAGTACTTC. Translation gives CASSRTGQETQYF.

This clone has only a few counts. The CDR3 coding sequence is TGTGCCAGTAGGACGTGGCAGGATAATCAGCCCCAGCATTTT. Its translation is CASRTWQDNQPQHF. This sequence joins TRBV19 and TRBJ1-5; D call uncertain. This CDR3 region has 14 residues. Trimming cost V 6 bases and J 4 bases, with 13 bases left between them. The V gene's germline CDR1 is LNHDA and CDR2 SQIVND (reference sequence).

The chain combines TRBV5-4 with TRBJ2-3; 10 bases are a match to TRBD2. This CDR3 has 15 residues. V lost 7 bases and J lost 0; bases outside the gene matches: 5. The germline CDR1 and CDR2 sequences are SGHNT and YYREEE (reference sequence). The CDR3 bases are TGTGCCAGCCGACGGACTAGCGGAAGCACAGATACGCAGTATTTT. Its translation: CASRRTSGSTDTQYF.

This chain connects TRBV5-1 to TRBJ1-2; 11 bases line up with TRBD1. The CDR3 is made up of 13 amino acids. CDR1 is SGHRS, CDR2 YFSETQ, per germline. The trim removed 4 bases at V and 6 bases at J, leaving 2 bases unmatched. Written as DNA, the CDR3 is TGCGCCAGCAGCCCGGGACAGGGGGATGGCTACACCTTC. Protein product: CASSPGQGDGYTF.

This clone was observed once. This sequence joins TRBV6-1 and TRBJ1-4, with TRBD1 identical over 7 bases. The J segment lost 8 bases and the V segment lost 3 bases, leaving 9 bases of the junction unmatched. Per germline, CDR1 MNHNS and CDR2 SASEGT. This CDR3 comprises 15 residues. CDR3 sequence: CASSDLLGGQEKLFF. CDR3 nucleotides: TGTGCCAGCAGTGATTTATTAGGGGGCCAGGAAAAACTGTTTTTT.

The chain joins TRBV4-2 to TRBJ2-3, with D possibly being TRBD2 (6 bases). CDR3 length equals 16 residues. Trimming shortened V by 0 bases and J by 7 bases, and 17 bases separated the two germline ends. Per germline, CDR1 LGHNA and CDR2 YNFKEQ. The CDR3 region has the DNA TGTGCCAGCAGCCAAGAGACTAGAAGAGATTTGAATACGCAGTATTTT. This sequence encodes CASSQETRRDLNTQYF.

The CDR3 is CATKTSSASYEQYF. The CDR3 coding sequence is TGTGCCACGAAAACCTCTAGCGCCAGCTACGAGCAGTACTTC. This chain uses TRBV10-3 with TRBJ2-7; D possibly corresponds to TRBD2 (6 bases). V lost 10 bases and J lost 3, with 19 bases in between. Looked up from germline, CDR1 is ENHRY and CDR2 is SYGVKD. This CDR3 is built from 14 residues.

The chain recombines TRBV6-5 with TRBJ1-2, with D unclear. Germline V CDR1 and CDR2: MNHEY, SVGAGI. Trimming removed 2 bases from V and 0 bases from J, with 10 bases in between. The CDR3 has 15 residues. For the CDR3, the DNA is TGTGCCAGCAGTTACCAGGCAGCCACTAACTATGGCTACACCTTC. Encoded protein: CASSYQAATNYGYTF.

The rearrangement links TRBV14 to TRBJ1-6, with TRBD1 matching 7 bases. Trimming took 5 bases from V and 7 from J; bases not matched to a gene: 5. Per germline, CDR1 SGHDN and CDR2 FVKESK. The CDR3 is 14 residues long. The CDR3 nucleotides read TGTGCCAGCAGCTTTCACAGGGGAAATTCACCCCTCCACTTT. Translating it yields CASSFHRGNSPLHF.

The V and J genes are TRBV6-5 and TRBJ2-5; possible D gene TRBD1, 5 bases. Trimming removed 2 bases from V and 5 bases from J, with 15 bases in between. The germline gives CDR1 MNHEY, CDR2 SVGAGI. The CDR3 is 15 amino acids. This CDR3 is CASSYQYPRAETQYF. The CDR3 DNA reads as TGTGCCAGCAGTTACCAATACCCCAGGGCCGAGACCCAGTACTTC.

This clone was detected only once. The chain couples TRBV7-8 to TRBJ1-5, with D uncertain. CDR3 length: 17 residues. Trimming took 1 base from V and 0 from J, leaving 13 bases between them. From germline, CDR1 is SGHVS and CDR2 FQNEAQ. The CDR3 region has the DNA TGTGCCAGCAGCTTAGTCCTTGGAGGGAGTAGCAATCAGCCCCAGCATTTT. Its translation: CASSLVLGGSSNQPQHF.

The V and J genes are TRBV5-4 and TRBJ1-6; TRBD1 aligns across 8 bases. The CDR3 has 15 residues. The V and J ends lost 4 bases and 10 bases, in that order; junction bases with no gene match: 10. Germline values: CDR1 SGHNT, CDR2 YYREEE (reference sequence). This CDR3 is CASSQDRVGISPLHF. The CDR3 DNA sequence: TGTGCCAGCAGCCAGGACAGGGTCGGGATATCACCCCTCCACTTT. The full variable domain, completed using reference TRBV5-4 and TRBJ1-6, is ETGVTQSPTHLIKTRGQQVTLRCSSQSGHNTVSWYQQALGQGPQFIFQYYREEENGRGNFPPRFSGLQFPNYSSELNVNALELDDSALYLCASSQDRVGISPLHFGNGTRLTVT.

The V and J genes are TRBV5-1 and TRBJ2-7; 10 bases match TRBD1. The CDR3 length is 12 residues. Trimming cost V 4 bases and J 9 bases; bases outside gene matches: 4. CDR1 is SGHRS, CDR2 YFSETQ, per germline. The CDR3 sequence is CASSLDRGRQYF. CDR3 nucleotide sequence: TGCGCCAGCAGCCTCGACAGGGGGCGGCAGTACTTC.

V and J are TRBV5-1 and TRBJ2-1; 10 positions match TRBD2. Trimming at V came to 3 bases and at J to 5 bases, leaving 8 bases not matched to a gene. The CDR3 has 16 amino acids. Germline lookup yields CDR1 SGHRS and CDR2 YFSETQ. The CDR3 DNA is TGCGCCAGCAGCTCTTCAGCGGGGGGGCTCGACAATGAGCAGTTCTTC. Translated: CASSSSAGGLDNEQFF.

This rearrangement joins TRBV5-1 to TRBJ1-6, with TRBD1 matching over 11 bases. The CDR3 has 18 amino acids. The ends lost 6 bases at V and 0 bases at J; junction bases unmatched: 8. In germline, CDR1 is SGHRS, CDR2 YFSETQ. CDR3 DNA: TGCGCCAGCACCCGGGGCGGGACAGGGGGCTCCTATAATTCACCCCTCCACTTT. Translated, it gives CASTRGGTGGSYNSPLHF.

CDR3 protein: CASSQEVGGASTDTQYF. The CDR3 DNA sequence: TGTGCCAGCAGCCAAGAGGTGGGCGGGGCTAGCACAGATACGCAGTATTTT. This sequence joins TRBV4-2 and TRBJ2-3, with D possibly TRBD2 on 6 matching bases. In germline, CDR1 is LGHNA, CDR2 YNFKEQ. CDR3 length: 17 amino acids. The V and J ends lost 0 bases and 0 bases respectively, with 13 bases between them.

Here the CDR3 reads CASSPGTASYEQYF. The CDR3 bases are TGTGCCAGCTCACCCGGGACAGCCTCCTACGAGCAGTACTTC. This rearrangement joins TRBV18 to TRBJ2-7, with 7 nucleotides matching TRBD1. The junction had 2 bases not matched to a gene; V was cut back by 3 bases and J by 0 bases. CDR1 and CDR2 (germline): KGHSH, LQKENI. The CDR3 has 14 residues.

This chain joins TRBV5-1 and TRBJ2-5; 8 bases agree with TRBD1. CDR1 SGHRS and CDR2 YFSETQ come from the germline V gene. This CDR3 has 14 amino acids. With 4 bases clipped from V and 1 base from J, the junction kept 3 bases outside the gene matches. The CDR3 reads CASSAGQGQETQYF. The CDR3 nucleotides read TGCGCCAGCAGCGCCGGACAGGGCCAAGAGACCCAGTACTTC. The whole variable domain, filled in from reference TRBV5-1 and TRBJ2-5, reads KAGVTQTPRYLIKTRGQQVTLSCSPISGHRSVSWYQQTPGQGLQFLFEYFSETQRNKGNFPGRFSGRQFSNSRSEMNVSTLELGDSALYLCASSAGQGQETQYFGPGTRLLVL.

This chain connects TRBV6-5 to TRBJ1-3, with D tentatively TRBD1 (5 bases). This CDR3 comprises 16 residues. V was cut by 0 bases and J by 4 bases, with 13 bases left in between. Germline CDR1 is MNHEY and CDR2 is SVGAGI. CDR3 amino acids: CASSYSAQAGGNTIYF. For the CDR3, the DNA is TGTGCCAGCAGTTACTCGGCACAGGCCGGGGGAAACACCATATATTTT.

The V and J genes are TRBV18 and TRBJ2-7; 8 nucleotides line up with TRBD2. Germline V gives CDR1 KGHSH, CDR2 LQKENI. This CDR3 is built from 15 residues. V shed 4 bases, J shed 4 bases, and the junction held 9 bases outside the gene matches. The DNA for the CDR3 is TGTGCCAGCTCACTATCTGGCGGGAGGCTATACGAGCAGTACTTC. Protein product: CASSLSGGRLYEQYF. Full variable domain (remainder filled in from reference TRBV18 and TRBJ2-7): NAGVMQNPRHLVRRRGQEARLRCSPMKGHSHVYWYRQLPEEGLKFMVYLQKENIIDESGMPKERFSAEFPKEGPSILRIQQVVRGDSAAYFCASSLSGGRLYEQYFGPGTRLTVT.

The gene calls are TRBV6-6 and TRBJ1-1; D is ambiguous. Germline V gene sequence: CDR1 MNHNY, CDR2 SVGAGI (reference sequence). V was clipped by 0 bases and J by 6 bases, with 8 bases between them. CDR3 length: 13 residues. CDR3 coding DNA: TGTGCCAGCAGTTACTCGGTTACAGCTGAAGCTTTCTTT. Translation: CASSYSVTAEAFF.

The chain is built from TRBV5-1 and TRBJ1-2, with D possibly matching TRBD1 (6 bases). Trimming removed 0 bases from V and 4 bases from J, with 10 bases in between. The germline gives CDR1 SGHRS, CDR2 YFSETQ. The CDR3 is 14 residues long. CDR3 nucleotide sequence: TGCGCCAGCAGCTTGGGACAGGAGATCTATGGCTACACCTTC. This translates into CASSLGQEIYGYTF.

CDR3 residues: CASSTETDGELFF. In DNA form, the CDR3 reads TGTGCCAGTAGTACAGAGACTGACGGGGAGCTGTTTTTT. V and J are TRBV19 and TRBJ2-2; D gene ambiguous. Germline CDR1 reads LNHDA; CDR2 reads SQIVND (reference sequence). The CDR3 runs 13 residues. The ends were cut back, 4 bases at V and 7 bases at J, with 10 bases in the middle.

The V and J genes are TRBV19 and TRBJ1-5; D is perhaps TRBD1 (5 bases). This CDR3 contains 15 residues. Germline CDR1 LNHDA, CDR2 SQIVND (reference sequence). The V gene lost 5 bases and the J gene lost 2 bases, with 13 bases spanning the gap. CDR3 nucleotide sequence: TGTGCCAGTAGTTCCGGGGGAGGAGGCAATCAGCCCCAGCATTTT. It is translated as CASSSGGGGNQPQHF.

The chain uses TRBV5-1 and TRBJ2-3; TRBD1 matches at 8 bases. Germline loops: CDR1 SGHRS, CDR2 YFSETQ. This CDR3 region has 20 residues. Trimming cost V 1 base and J 1 base; bases outside gene matches: 17. CDR3 sequence: CASSLRRWGQVSNGTDTQYF. In DNA, the CDR3 is TGCGCCAGCAGCTTGCGGAGATGGGGACAGGTATCAAATGGCACAGATACGCAGTATTTT. The complete variable domain, with remaining parts taken from reference TRBV5-1 and TRBJ2-3, reads KAGVTQTPRYLIKTRGQQVTLSCSPISGHRSVSWYQQTPGQGLQFLFEYFSETQRNKGNFPGRFSGRQFSNSRSEMNVSTLELGDSALYLCASSLRRWGQVSNGTDTQYFGPGTRLTVL.

The chain is built from TRBV5-1 and TRBJ2-7; weak D call: TRBD2 (5 bases). The ends were cut back, 0 bases at V and 2 bases at J, with 9 bases in the middle. The length of the CDR3 is 14 residues. CDR1 and CDR2 (germline): SGHRS, YFSETQ. DNA for the CDR3: TGCGCCAGCAGCTTGGGGGAGCCCCCCTACGAGCAGTACTTC. The encoded protein is CASSLGEPPYEQYF.

This chain joins TRBV3-1 (or the pseudogene TRBV3-2) and TRBJ2-3, with 14 positions matching TRBD2. With V trimmed by 0 bases and J by 5 bases, 10 bases remained unmatched. This CDR3 has 19 amino acids. Germline CDR1 reads LGHDT; CDR2 reads YNNKEL (reference sequence). The DNA for the CDR3 is TGTGCCAGCAGCCAAGATCCGGGACTAGCGGGGGCCAACCGAGATACGCAGTATTTT. Encoded protein: CASSQDPGLAGANRDTQYF.

The gene calls are TRBV14 and TRBJ1-1; 7 positions match TRBD1. This CDR3 has 16 amino acids. Germline V gene data show CDR1 as SGHDN and CDR2 as FVKESK. Losses at the gene ends were 4 bases for V and 1 base for J; bases not matched to a gene: 9. The DNA of the CDR3 is TGTGCCAGCAGCCTGCGGGACAGTATCTCGAACACTGAAGCTTTCTTT. Amino acids: CASSLRDSISNTEAFF.